This TCR beta chain was identified in a study of blood T cells in healthy people across ages. The CDR3 has 16 residues. Germline CDR1 is MDHEN and CDR2 is SYDVKM. The V and J ends lost 8 bases and 8 bases, in that order; junction bases with no gene match: 15. Combining a sample-barcoded 5' primer with a J-beta primer mix, a second PCR ran for about 7 to 12 cycles. TCRdb ran MiXCR on the 5' RACE reads and lists one entry per CDR3 protein. The repertoire holds hundreds of thousands of distinct CDR3 sequences, with 56% as singletons. The sequenced material came from blood. This TCR derives from a man between 40 and 49 years old in good health. The chain couples TRBV28 to TRBJ2-3, with 11 bases lining up with TRBD1. The CDR3 region is CASGPPGQGVQGTQYF. CDR3 DNA: TGTGCCAGCGGACCCCCGGGACAGGGGGTTCAGGGTACGCAGTATTTT.